Below are 22 T cell receptor beta chains sequenced from a single sample in a study of blood T cell repertoires in COVID-19. Profiling relied on immunoSEQ multiplex PCR, and the TCRdb table lists in-frame clones only, not all of them. The sample comprises 150,000 to 200,000 clones, around 82% of which are singletons, and about a sixth rests with the top ten. The sequenced material came from PBMCs or T cells enriched from blood (not recorded which). Source of these receptors: a woman aged 45-59 years with acute COVID-19.

CDR3 nucleotides: TGTGCCTGGAGTGGGACAGTGCTCTATGGCTACACCTTC. Amino acids: CAWSGTVLYGYTF. The chain combines TRBV30 with TRBJ1-2; maybe TRBD1 (6 bases). The CDR3 runs to 13 residues. From germline, CDR1 is GTSNPN and CDR2 SVGIG (reference sequence). Trimming stripped 1 base from V and 4 bases from J, with 10 bases between.

The chain employs TRBV28 and TRBJ1-2, with a tentative D call TRBD1 (5 bases). The germline gives CDR1 MDHEN, CDR2 SYDVKM. The CDR3 consists of 17 residues. The V and J ends lost 4 bases and 0 bases respectively, with 18 bases between them. The CDR3, as DNA: TGTGCCAGCAGTTGGGGGGGACCTACATCAGCTAACTATGGCTACACCTTC. Residues: CASSWGGPTSANYGYTF.

The chain recombines TRBV5-1 with TRBJ2-3, with D possibly matching TRBD1 (6 bases). The germline V gene encodes CDR1 SGHRS and CDR2 YFSETQ. V lost 4 bases and J 0 bases, leaving 12 bases between the germline ends. The CDR3 loop spans 15 amino acids. DNA for the CDR3: TGCGCCAGCAGCCCACAGGGCGTAAGCACAGATACGCAGTATTTT. It specifies CASSPQGVSTDTQYF.

The chain carries TRBV28 and TRBJ1-3; 12 nucleotides align to TRBD1. Germline V gives CDR1 MDHEN, CDR2 SYDVKM. CDR3 length equals 16 residues. The V gene end was trimmed by 2 bases and the J gene end by 6 bases; junction bases not matched to a gene: 5. CDR3 loop: CASSLEVGQGANTIYF. The CDR3 region has the DNA TGTGCCAGCAGTTTAGAAGTGGGACAGGGGGCAAACACCATATATTTT.

This clone is a singleton in its sample. The chain joins TRBV6-5 to TRBJ2-1; TRBD1 matches at 7 bases. The length of the CDR3 is 14 residues. J lost 4 bases, V lost 3 bases, and 3 bases had no gene match. Germline loops: CDR1 MNHEY, CDR2 SVGAGI. CDR3 region: CASSYGRGYNEQFF. In nucleotides, the CDR3 is TGTGCCAGCAGTTATGGCAGGGGGTACAATGAGCAGTTCTTC.

The chain has TRBV19 and TRBJ1-6, with 8 bases identical to TRBD1. Germline V gene data show CDR1 as LNHDA and CDR2 as SQIVND (reference sequence). The ends lost 6 bases at V and 4 bases at J; junction bases unmatched: 8. This CDR3 comprises 16 residues. The CDR3 bases are TGTGCCAGTAGAGAGGACAGGGCATCTTATAATTCACCCCTCCACTTT. As protein: CASREDRASYNSPLHF.

This chain joins TRBV19 and TRBJ1-1, with D possibly matching TRBD1 (6 bases). Germline CDR1 reads LNHDA; CDR2 reads SQIVND (reference sequence). The CDR3 consists of 14 residues. Trimming cost V 4 bases and J 6 bases, with 15 bases left between them. The CDR3 region is CASSKEGGRSEAFF. The CDR3 DNA sequence: TGTGCCAGTAGTAAAGAAGGGGGTAGATCTGAAGCTTTCTTT. Full variable domain (outside the CDR3, taken from reference TRBV19 and TRBJ1-1): DGGITQSPKYLFRKEGQNVTLSCEQNLNHDAMYWYRQDPGQGLRLIYYSQIVNDFQKGDIAEGYSVSREKKESFPLTVTSAQKNPTAFYLCASSKEGGRSEAFFGQGTRLTVV.

The chain employs TRBV7-2 and TRBJ2-5; D is possibly TRBD2 (6 bases). The CDR3 totals 14 residues. Trimming removed 0 bases at V and 10 bases at J, with 15 bases between. Germline V lookup: CDR1 SGHTA, CDR2 FQGNSA. CDR3 DNA: TGTGCCAGCAGCTTAGCGCTAAATGCGGGGTACCAGTACTTC. Translated, it gives CASSLALNAGYQYF.

The chain couples TRBV7-2 to TRBJ2-5; tentatively, D is TRBD2 (6 bases). The V gene's germline CDR1 is SGHTA and CDR2 FQGNSA. The CDR3 covers 15 residues. V was clipped by 5 bases and J by 4 bases, with 17 bases between them. This chain's CDR3 is CASSQTQGGPETQYF. The CDR3 nucleotides are TGTGCCAGCAGCCAAACCCAGGGAGGCCCAGAGACCCAGTACTTC.

This chain uses TRBV5-1 with TRBJ2-5; 15 nucleotides line up with TRBD2. Germline assignment: CDR1 SGHRS and CDR2 YFSETQ. The CDR3 is 17 amino acids. V shed 4 bases and J 0 bases; nucleotides not matched to a gene: 4. CDR3 amino acids: CASSAGLAGGYQETQYF. CDR3 bases: TGCGCCAGCAGCGCAGGACTAGCGGGGGGGTACCAAGAGACCCAGTACTTC.

The chain carries TRBV11-3 and TRBJ1-2, with 12 bases lining up with TRBD1. V lost 5 bases, J lost 7 bases, and 14 bases stayed unmatched. This CDR3 has 17 amino acids. Germline V CDR1 and CDR2: SGHNT, YENEEA. The CDR3 DNA follows: TGTGCCAGCAGCGTTATGGGACCGGGACAGGGGGCGGCTGGCTACACCTTC. It specifies CASSVMGPGQGAAGYTF. Full variable domain (outside the CDR3, taken from reference TRBV11-3 and TRBJ1-2): EAGVVQSPRYKIIEKKQPVAFWCNPISGHNTLYWYLQNLGQGPELLIRYENEEAVDDSQLPKDRFSAERLKGVDSTLKIQPAELGDSAVYLCASSVMGPGQGAAGYTFGSGTRLTVV.

The rearrangement joins TRBV4-3 to TRBJ2-2; 8 bases fit TRBD1. Per germline, CDR1 LGHNA and CDR2 YSLEER. J was trimmed by 5 bases and V by 0 bases; bases with no gene match: 5. The length of the CDR3 is 16 residues. CDR3 amino acids: CASSQDPGGLTGELFF. As DNA, the CDR3 is TGCGCCAGCAGCCAAGACCCAGGGGGCTTGACCGGGGAGCTGTTTTTT.

This clone appeared once. This rearrangement joins TRBV4-2 to TRBJ1-2; maybe TRBD1 (5 bases). Germline CDR1 reads LGHNA; CDR2 reads YNFKEQ. This CDR3 has 18 residues. V lost 0 bases and J lost 8, with 25 bases in between. The CDR3 DNA follows: TGTGCCAGCAGCCAAGATTCTAGGACGGGGGTCGGTCTGGAAGGCTACACCTTC. This gives the protein CASSQDSRTGVGLEGYTF.

The chain employs TRBV11-3 and TRBJ1-3; D is unresolved. This CDR3 region has 15 residues. Trimming took 3 bases from V and 0 from J, leaving 9 bases between them. Germline CDR1 SGHNT, CDR2 YENEEA. The CDR3 nucleotides are TGTGCCAGCAGCTTGACGGAGAGCTCTGGAAACACCATATATTTT. Translated: CASSLTESSGNTIYF.

The V gene is TRBV6-5, the J gene TRBJ1-1; D is possibly TRBD1 (6 bases). V was clipped by 2 bases and J by 5 bases, with 9 bases between them. The CDR3 runs to 13 residues. Germline CDR1 MNHEY, CDR2 SVGAGI. CDR3 in DNA: TGTGCCAGCAGTTACCCTACAGGGACTGAAGCTTTCTTT. This encodes CASSYPTGTEAFF.

This chain connects TRBV2 to TRBJ2-2; TRBD1 is a possible D gene (5 bases). The germline CDR1 and CDR2 sequences are SNHLY and FYNNEI. V was pared by 10 bases and J by 4 bases, with 19 bases between. The CDR3 contains 15 residues. The CDR3: CATKGTDRPTGELFF. The CDR3 DNA is TGTGCCACCAAGGGAACAGACAGACCCACCGGGGAGCTGTTTTTT.

The chain uses TRBV11-2 and TRBJ1-1; a weak D match, TRBD1 (5 bases). V was shortened by 5 bases and J by 3 bases, with 13 bases between the two germline ends. There are 14 residues in the CDR3. Germline V lookup: CDR1 SGHAT, CDR2 FQNNGV. The CDR3 DNA follows: TGTGCCAGCAGCGCGCAGGGACTCCACACTGAAGCTTTCTTT. Its protein product is CASSAQGLHTEAFF.

This chain uses TRBV2 with TRBJ1-3; possible D gene TRBD1, 6 bases. This CDR3 is 16 amino acids long. Trimming took off 6 bases at V and 4 bases at J, with 19 bases between the two ends. Per germline, CDR1 SNHLY and CDR2 FYNNEI. CDR3 protein: CASSTRSAGAGNTIYF. The CDR3 DNA is TGTGCCAGCAGCACTAGGTCGGCGGGGGCCGGAAACACCATATATTTT.

This chain joins TRBV7-9 and TRBJ1-2; TRBD1 aligns across 7 bases. The V and J ends lost 0 bases and 6 bases, in that order; junction bases with no gene match: 1. There are 13 residues in the CDR3. Germline assignment: CDR1 SEHNR and CDR2 FQNEAQ (reference sequence). CDR3 sequence: CASSLAQGDGYTF. The CDR3 DNA reads TGTGCCAGCAGCTTAGCTCAGGGGGATGGCTACACCTTC.

The table lists this clone with a few counts. The chain recombines TRBV28 with TRBJ1-2; the D gene is possibly TRBD1 (6 bases). CDR3 length: 15 residues. V lost 2 bases and J 3 bases, leaving 13 bases between the germline ends. The germline V gene has CDR1 MDHEN and CDR2 SYDVKM. The CDR3 here is CASSLSGQIYYGYTF. The DNA for the CDR3 is TGTGCCAGCAGTTTAAGCGGACAGATATACTATGGCTACACCTTC.

In this sample, this clone turned up a few times. The genes are TRBV19 and TRBJ1-5, with D unresolved. Germline lookup yields CDR1 LNHDA and CDR2 SQIVND (reference sequence). CDR3 length: 16 residues. V lost 1 base, J lost 2 bases, and 12 bases lay in between. As DNA, the CDR3 is TGTGCCAGTAGTATAGGGAGGTCGTGGGGCAATCAGCCCCAGCATTTT. Translated, it gives CASSIGRSWGNQPQHF.

This chain links TRBV28 with TRBJ1-4; TRBD1 matches 8 bases. This CDR3 is built from 15 residues. V was pared by 2 bases and J by 7 bases, with 6 bases of the junction left unmatched. CDR1 and CDR2 (germline): MDHEN, SYDVKM. The CDR3 sequence: CASSLTRGLGEKLFF. CDR3 DNA: TGTGCCAGCAGTTTAACCAGGGGGCTAGGTGAAAAACTGTTTTTT.